This T cell receptor beta chain was captured by sequencing in a study of breast tumors, draining lymph nodes, adjacent tissues. TCRdb redid the calling of the multiplex PCR reads with MiXCR, one entry per CDR3 protein. The table lists some 83,000 distinct CDR3 sequences, roughly a fifth of them singletons, with approximately 2.5% in the top ten. Breast cancer patients provided tissue from their axillary draining lymph nodes. The CDR3 covers 16 residues. Trimming removed 1 base from V and 5 bases from J; junction bases left unmatched: 7. Germline lookup yields CDR1 SGHRS and CDR2 YFSETQ. This clonotype was seen repeatedly, ten times or more.

This clonotype was sampled from a female donor with breast cancer. Some clones in this sample may be carry-over from other donors' samples. The sample taken for sequencing was axillary lymph node tissue. V and J are TRBV5-1 and TRBJ2-5; 11 bases line up with TRBD2. This CDR3 is CASSLSLAGGRETQYF. The CDR3 DNA reads as TGCGCCAGCAGCTTGAGCCTAGCGGGAGGAAGGGAGACCCAGTACTTC.